The 18 T cell receptor beta chains in this list originate from one sample, sequenced in a study of cytomegalovirus exposure and HLA in healthy donors. The primer mix had 60 Vbeta and 13 Jbeta primers. Generated by immunoSEQ multiplex PCR, the TCRdb table keeps only in-frame clones and is missing some. The sample records some 170,000 clones, under 80% being singletons. The specimen sequenced was PBMCs. The receptors derive from a man aged 35 to 55 in good health and CMV-seronegative.

The rearrangement links TRBV6-5 to TRBJ2-7; 7 bases map to TRBD1. This CDR3 spans 15 amino acids. Trimming removed 4 bases from V and 0 bases from J; junction bases left unmatched: 6. Germline CDR1 is MNHEY and CDR2 is SVGAGI. As DNA, the CDR3 is TGTGCCAGCAGTTCCCTGGACAGGAGCTCCTACGAGCAGTACTTC. Translation gives CASSSLDRSSYEQYF.

The J gene is TRBJ1-2, the V gene TRBV5-1, with D possibly TRBD1 on 6 matching bases. Germline-derived CDR1 and CDR2 are SGHRS and YFSETQ. This CDR3 spans 15 amino acids. The ends were cut back, 3 bases at V and 4 bases at J, with 16 bases in the middle. The CDR3 loop reads CASSSGNGQIYGYTF. The CDR3 nucleotides read TGCGCCAGCAGCTCCGGCAACGGACAGATCTATGGCTACACCTTC.

This clone occurred a few times. The CDR3 DNA is TGCGCCAGCGGGCTCAGGGTCGACAAACTGTTTTTT. Protein product: CASGLRVDKLFF. The V and J genes are TRBV4-1 and TRBJ1-4, with D perhaps TRBD1 (5 bases). The CDR3 is 12 residues long. V was trimmed by 8 bases and J by 11 bases, leaving 15 bases between them. CDR1 MGHRA and CDR2 YSYEKL come from the germline V gene.

This chain connects TRBV4-1 to TRBJ1-2; maybe TRBD1 (5 bases). The CDR3 totals 15 residues. The V end lost 3 bases, the J end lost 3 bases, and 14 bases lay between the germline ends. Per the germline V gene, CDR1 is MGHRA and CDR2 is YSYEKL. This CDR3 is CASSQEGNKDYGYTF. The CDR3 DNA follows: TGCGCCAGCAGCCAGGAGGGGAATAAGGACTATGGCTACACCTTC.

The chain is built from TRBV7-9 and TRBJ1-2; possibly TRBD1 for D (6 bases). Per the germline V gene, CDR1 is SEHNR and CDR2 is FQNEAQ (reference sequence). CDR3 length: 13 amino acids. V was cut by 2 bases and J by 7 bases, with 11 bases left in between. The CDR3 loop is CASSLPGEGGYTF. As DNA, the CDR3 is TGTGCCAGCAGCTTACCAGGGGAGGGTGGCTACACCTTC.

This clone is a singleton in its sample. The gene calls are TRBV19 and TRBJ1-1; TRBD1 matches 7 bases. Trimming cost V 6 bases and J 2 bases; bases outside gene matches: 6. This CDR3 comprises 14 residues. The V gene's germline CDR1 is LNHDA and CDR2 SQIVND (reference sequence). The CDR3 region is CASRAGGSNTEAFF. In DNA form, the CDR3 reads TGTGCCAGTAGGGCAGGGGGGTCTAACACTGAAGCTTTCTTT.

The V and J genes are TRBV5-6 and TRBJ2-5, with 7 bases fitting TRBD2. V dropped 0 bases and J dropped 2; count of bases not matched to a gene: 1. The CDR3 sequence is 14 residues long. Per germline, CDR1 SGHDT and CDR2 YYEEEE. The CDR3 protein is CASSLGGGQETQYF. The CDR3 DNA sequence: TGTGCCAGCAGCTTGGGCGGGGGACAAGAGACCCAGTACTTC.

The rearrangement joins TRBV5-1 to TRBJ1-6, with D perhaps TRBD1 (5 bases). Germline CDR1 is SGHRS and CDR2 is YFSETQ. The CDR3 totals 13 residues. The V end lost 5 bases, the J end lost 14 bases, and 17 bases lay between the germline ends. The CDR3 protein is CASSLDGAGSLHF. CDR3 nucleotide sequence: TGCGCCAGCAGTCTCGATGGGGCAGGCTCCCTCCACTTT.

The chain links TRBV28 to TRBJ1-2, with 11 bases matching TRBD1. Germline V CDR1 and CDR2: MDHEN, SYDVKM. This CDR3 region has 15 residues. Trimming cost V 4 bases and J 4 bases; bases outside gene matches: 5. The CDR3 DNA sequence: TGTGCCAGCAGTTCCGGGACAGGGGGTGGCTATGGCTACACCTTC. Encoded protein: CASSSGTGGGYGYTF.

This clone turned up a few times. The rearrangement joins TRBV5-6 to TRBJ1-2; 10 positions agree with TRBD1. This CDR3 region has 15 residues. V was pared by 0 bases and J by 6 bases, with 5 bases of the junction left unmatched. The germline V gene has CDR1 SGHDT and CDR2 YYEEEE. The CDR3 bases are TGTGCCAGCAGCTTGGTGGTCGGGACAGGGGATGGCTACACCTTC. Translating it yields CASSLVVGTGDGYTF. Based on the CDR3 plus reference TRBV5-6 and TRBJ1-2, the full variable domain is DAGVTQSPTHLIKTRGQQVTLRCSPKSGHDTVSWYQQALGQGPQFIFQYYEEEERQRGNFPDRFSGHQFPNYSSELNVNALLLGDSALYLCASSLVVGTGDGYTFGSGTRLTVV.

V gene TRBV5-6 combines with J gene TRBJ2-5; 11 bases line up with TRBD2. Germline CDR1 is SGHDT and CDR2 is YYEEEE. V lost 1 base to trimming and J lost 0 bases; unmatched junction nucleotides: 5. The CDR3 has 17 residues. This CDR3 reads CASSLLAGGINQETQYF. CDR3 DNA: TGTGCCAGCAGCTTGCTAGCGGGGGGTATAAACCAAGAGACCCAGTACTTC.

The rearrangement uses TRBV4-1 and TRBJ1-4; no clear D. V gave up 1 base and J gave up 0 bases, with 12 bases separating them. This CDR3 spans 17 amino acids. In germline, CDR1 is MGHRA, CDR2 YSYEKL. DNA for the CDR3: TGCGCCAGCAGCCAAGGGGCTTATGGTGCAACTAATGAAAAACTGTTTTTT. Amino acids: CASSQGAYGATNEKLFF.

This clone was observed once. This chain uses TRBV9 with TRBJ1-1; weak D call: TRBD1 (5 bases). The V gene lost 0 bases and the J gene lost 6 bases, with 15 bases spanning the gap. Germline V gene sequence: CDR1 SGDLS, CDR2 YYNGEE. The CDR3 is 15 amino acids. The CDR3 nucleotides read TGTGCCAGCAGCGTAGTGGGGTTTGGGGGGGCTGAAGCTTTCTTT. The encoded protein is CASSVVGFGGAEAFF.

The gene calls are TRBV2 and TRBJ2-2, with 8 bases that match TRBD2. The CDR3 is 16 amino acids. CDR1 is SNHLY and CDR2 is FYNNEI in the germline V gene. V dropped 8 bases and J dropped 1; count of bases not matched to a gene: 9. CDR3 sequence: CASPRVRGGNTGELFF. For the CDR3, the DNA is TGTGCCAGCCCTCGCGTCCGGGGGGGGAACACCGGGGAGCTGTTTTTT.

The rearrangement links TRBV7-6 to TRBJ2-2; 9 nucleotides align to TRBD1. The CDR3 length is 20 residues. Germline V gives CDR1 SGHVS, CDR2 FNYEAQ. V shed 5 bases, J shed 4 bases, and the junction held 20 bases outside the gene matches. The CDR3 spells CASSHGRRQGVIVRTGELFF. The CDR3 DNA reads as TGTGCCAGCAGCCATGGCCGGAGACAGGGGGTTATAGTTCGCACCGGGGAGCTGTTTTTT.

The rearrangement links TRBV28 to TRBJ2-1, with 11 bases aligning to TRBD2. Germline CDR1 reads MDHEN; CDR2 reads SYDVKM. Trimming took 6 bases from V and 6 from J; bases not matched to a gene: 4. The CDR3 loop spans 14 amino acids. CDR3 protein: CASRLAGASNEQFF. The CDR3 bases are TGTGCCAGCAGACTAGCGGGGGCCTCCAATGAGCAGTTCTTC.

The chain couples TRBV14 to TRBJ2-5; possible D gene TRBD2, 6 bases. V was cut by 5 bases and J by 2 bases, with 21 bases left in between. This CDR3 region has 17 residues. Looked up from germline, CDR1 is SGHDN and CDR2 is FVKESK. The CDR3 sequence: CASSNRRASRIQETQYF. The CDR3 DNA reads as TGTGCCAGCAGCAACAGGAGGGCTAGCCGAATACAAGAGACCCAGTACTTC.

V gene TRBV11-3 combines with J gene TRBJ2-3, with 9 bases aligning to TRBD1. The germline V gene encodes CDR1 SGHNT and CDR2 YENEEA. The CDR3 is 14 amino acids. V shed 3 bases, J shed 4 bases, and the junction held 2 bases outside the gene matches. The chain's CDR3 is CASSLGQGSDTQYF. The CDR3 DNA is TGTGCCAGCAGCTTGGGACAGGGTTCAGATACGCAGTATTTT.